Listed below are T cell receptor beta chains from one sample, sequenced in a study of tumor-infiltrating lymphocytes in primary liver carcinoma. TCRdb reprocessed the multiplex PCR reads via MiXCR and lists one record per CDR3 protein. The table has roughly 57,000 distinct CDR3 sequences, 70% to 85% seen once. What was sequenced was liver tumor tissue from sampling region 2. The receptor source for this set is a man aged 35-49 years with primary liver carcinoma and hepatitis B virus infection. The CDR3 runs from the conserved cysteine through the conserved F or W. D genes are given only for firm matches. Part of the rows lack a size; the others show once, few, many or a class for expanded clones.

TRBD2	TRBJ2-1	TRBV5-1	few	CTSSPLAGAYNEQFF	TGCACCAGCAGCCCACTAGCGGGGGCCTACAATGAGCAGTTCTTC
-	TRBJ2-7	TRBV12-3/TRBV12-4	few	CASSMGTEGSYEQYF	TGTGCTAGCAGTATGGGGACCGAGGGGTCCTACGAGCAGTACTTC
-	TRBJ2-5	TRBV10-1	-	CASIDNSKGTQYF	TGCGCCAGCATTGATAACAGTAAAGGGACCCAGTACTTC
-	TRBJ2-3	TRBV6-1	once	CDGKRGTLTTDTQYF	TGTGATGGGAAACGAGGGACTCTTACCACGGATACGCAGTATTTT
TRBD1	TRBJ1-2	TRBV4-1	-	CPSSRGDRNYGYTF	TGCCCAAGCAGCCGAGGGGACAGGAACTATGGCTACACCTTC
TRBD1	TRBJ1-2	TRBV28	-	CASTLNRGRGYGYTF	TGTGCCAGCACTTTAAACAGGGGGCGCGGCTATGGCTACACTTTC
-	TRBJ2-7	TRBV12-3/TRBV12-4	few	CASSLMGGLRPYEQYF	TGTGCCAGCAGTTTAATGGGGGGCCTAAGACCCTACGAGCAGTACTTC
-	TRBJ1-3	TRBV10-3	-	CAIRSTGSGNTIYF	TGTGCCATCAGGTCGACAGGCTCTGGAAACACCATATATTTT
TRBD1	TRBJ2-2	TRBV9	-	CVSSPRDRADQNTGELFF	TGTGTCAGCAGCCCCCGGGACAGGGCCGATCAGAACACCGGGGAGCTGTTTTTT
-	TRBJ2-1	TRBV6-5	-	CASRPAQSSYNEQFF	TGTGCCAGCAGACCGGCGCAGAGCTCCTACAATGAACAGTTCTTC
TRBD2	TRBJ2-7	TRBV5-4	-	CAGSDPGLAGGYEQCF	TGTGCCGGCAGCGATCCGGGACTAGCGGGGGGCTACGAGCAGTGCTTC
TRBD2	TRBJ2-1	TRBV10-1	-	CASSEHRTIGRELNEQFF	TGTGCCAGCAGTGAACACCGGACAATCGGGCGGGAGCTGAATGAGCAGTTCTTC
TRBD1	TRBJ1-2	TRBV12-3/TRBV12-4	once	CTSSLTGQDYGYTF	TGTACCAGCAGTCTGACAGGGCAAGACTATGGCTACACCTTC
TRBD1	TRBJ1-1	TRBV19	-	CASQGAALNEAFF	TGTGCCAGTCAGGGGGCCGCTTTGAATGAAGCTTTCTTT
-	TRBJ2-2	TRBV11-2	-	CASSLATGNTGGPFF	TGTGCCAGCAGCTTAGCGACGGGTAACACCGGGGGGCCGTTTTTT
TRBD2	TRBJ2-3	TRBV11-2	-	CVSSLQAGVSTDTQYF	TGTGTCAGCAGTTTACAAGCGGGAGTCAGCACAGATACGCAGTATTTT
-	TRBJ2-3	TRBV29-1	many	CSVSDNTDTQYF	TGCAGCGTTTCCGACAACACAGATACGCAGTATTTT
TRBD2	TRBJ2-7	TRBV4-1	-	CASSQFLAEQLYEQYF	TGCGCCAGCAGCCAATTCCTAGCGGAGCAACTTTACGAGCAGTACTTC
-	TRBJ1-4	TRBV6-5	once	CASSWTATNEKLFF	TGTGCCAGCAGTTGGACAGCAACTAATGAAAAACTGTTTTTT
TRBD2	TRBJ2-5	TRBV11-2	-	CASSQIPGGGEETQYF	TGTGCTAGCAGCCAAATTCCTGGCGGGGGGGAAGAGACTCAGTACTTC
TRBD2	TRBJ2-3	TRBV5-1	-	CASSPILAGVTTDTHYF	TGCGCCAGCAGCCCTATACTAGCGGGAGTTACCACAGATACGCACTATTTT
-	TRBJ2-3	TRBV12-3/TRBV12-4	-	CASSYRWDCLVTDTQYF	TGTGCCAGCAGTTATCGCTGGGACTGCTTAGTTACAGATACGCAGTATTTT
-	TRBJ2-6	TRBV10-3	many	CAISEQGPGANVLTF	TGTGCCATCAGTGAGCAGGGGCCTGGGGCCAACGTCCTGACTTTC
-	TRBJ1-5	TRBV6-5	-	CASRVIRDQPQHF	TGTGCCAGCAGAGTAATAAGGGACCAGCCCCAGCATTTT
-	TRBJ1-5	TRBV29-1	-	CSVVVTQWASNQPQHF	TGCAGCGTTGTTGTCACACAGTGGGCGAGCAATCAGCCCCAACATTTT
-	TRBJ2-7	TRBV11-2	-	CAGSLTDGAYEQYF	TGTGCCGGCAGTTTAACCGACGGAGCCTACGAGCAGTACTTC
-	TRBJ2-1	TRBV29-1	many	CSVEDPDRSSYNEQFF	TGCAGCGTTGAAGATCCAGATCGGAGCTCCTACAATGAGCAGTTCTTC
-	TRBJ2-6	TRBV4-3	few	CASSQGTPGANVLTF	TGCGCCAGCAGCCAGGGGACACCTGGGGCCAATGTCCTGACTTTC
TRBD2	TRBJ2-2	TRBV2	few	CASSKSGRNTGELFF	TGTGCCAGCAGTAAGAGCGGGAGGAACACCGGGGAGCTGTTTTTT
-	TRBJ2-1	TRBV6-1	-	CASHRIPGKYNEQFF	TGTGCCAGTCACCGAATCCCTGGGAAATACAATGAGCAGTTCTTC
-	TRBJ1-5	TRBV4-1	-	CASSQQMTCYSNQPQHF	TGCGCCAGCAGCCAACAAATGACATGTTATAGCAATCAGCCCCAGCATTTT
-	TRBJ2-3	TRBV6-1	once	CASTSTGTPVPLWVRTDTQYF	TGTGCCAGCACTTCCACCGGGACTCCAGTACCCCTATGGGTCCGCACAGATACGCAGTATTTT
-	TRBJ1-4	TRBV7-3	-	CASSLPSDLWVDEKLFF	TGTGCCAGCAGCTTACCCTCCGACCTCTGGGTTGATGAAAAACTGTTTTTT
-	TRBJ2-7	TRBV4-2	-	CASSQETAVHEQYF	TGTGCCAGCAGCCAAGAAACAGCAGTTCACGAGCAGTACTTC
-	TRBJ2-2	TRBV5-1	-	CASSLYHRTNTGELFF	TGCGCCAGTAGCTTATATCACAGGACGAACACCGGGGAGCTGTTTTTT
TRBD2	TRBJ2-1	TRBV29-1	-	CSTGLAGGTEQSF	TGCAGCACAGGACTAGCGGGAGGGACTGAGCAGTCCTTC
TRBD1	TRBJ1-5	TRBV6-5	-	CASSSGTGKGPQHF	TGTGCCAGCAGTTCCGGGACAGGGAAGGGCCCCCAGCATTTT
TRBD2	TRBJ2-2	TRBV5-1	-	CASCPTGRAITGELFF	TGCGCCAGTTGCCCCACCGGGAGGGCCATTACCGGGGAGCTGTTTTTT
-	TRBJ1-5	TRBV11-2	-	CASSLVGVTGSNQPQQF	TGTGCCAGCAGCTTAGTAGGGGTAACAGGAAGCAATCAGCCCCAGCAATTT
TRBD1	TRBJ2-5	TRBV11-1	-	CVSSGQAEVETRYF	TGTGTCAGCAGTGGACAGGCGGAGGTGGAGACCCGATACTTC
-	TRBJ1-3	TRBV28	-	CASSFPGSGNTIYF	TGTGCCAGCAGTTTTCCAGGGTCTGGAAACACCATATATTTT
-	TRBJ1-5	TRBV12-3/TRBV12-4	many	CASSLDDQPQHF	TGTGCCAGCAGTTTAGACGATCAGCCCCAGCATTTT
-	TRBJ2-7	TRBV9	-	CASSAGKRDYEQYF	TGTGCCAGCAGCGCCGGGAAACGTGATTACGAGCAATACTTC
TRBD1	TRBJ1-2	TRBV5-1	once	CVNRLDRNYGYTF	TGCGTCAACAGGTTGGACAGGAACTATGGCTACACCTTC
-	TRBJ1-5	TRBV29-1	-	CSVQAGPAGGNQPQHF	TGCAGCGTCCAGGCAGGGCCAGCCGGAGGGAATCAGCCCCAGCATTTT
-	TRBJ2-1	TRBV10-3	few	CAIRGTQGNEQFF	TGTGCCATCCGAGGGACTCAAGGCAATGAGCAGTTCTTC
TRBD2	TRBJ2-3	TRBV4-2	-	CASSQVALLAGVTDTQYF	TGTGCCAGCAGCCAAGTGGCGCTTCTAGCGGGAGTCACCGATACGCAGTATTTT
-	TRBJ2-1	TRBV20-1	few	CSAQGRGDEQFF	TGCAGTGCTCAGGGCAGGGGCGATGAGCAGTTCTTC
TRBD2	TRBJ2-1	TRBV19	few	CASGEREYDEQFF	TGTGCCAGTGGAGAGCGGGAGTACGATGAGCAGTTCTTC